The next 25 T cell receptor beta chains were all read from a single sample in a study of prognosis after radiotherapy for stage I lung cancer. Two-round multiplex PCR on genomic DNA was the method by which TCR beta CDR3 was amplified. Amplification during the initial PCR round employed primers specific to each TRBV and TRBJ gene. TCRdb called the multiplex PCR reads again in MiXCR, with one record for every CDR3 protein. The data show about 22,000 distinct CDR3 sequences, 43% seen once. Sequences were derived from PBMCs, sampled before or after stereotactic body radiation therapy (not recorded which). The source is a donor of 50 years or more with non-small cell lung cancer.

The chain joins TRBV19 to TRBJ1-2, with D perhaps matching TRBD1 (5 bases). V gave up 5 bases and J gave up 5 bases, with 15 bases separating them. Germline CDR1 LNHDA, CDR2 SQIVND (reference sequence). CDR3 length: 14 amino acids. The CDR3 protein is CASSSTTVIYGYTF. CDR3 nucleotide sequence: TGTGCCAGTAGTTCCACGACAGTCATTTATGGCTACACCTTC.

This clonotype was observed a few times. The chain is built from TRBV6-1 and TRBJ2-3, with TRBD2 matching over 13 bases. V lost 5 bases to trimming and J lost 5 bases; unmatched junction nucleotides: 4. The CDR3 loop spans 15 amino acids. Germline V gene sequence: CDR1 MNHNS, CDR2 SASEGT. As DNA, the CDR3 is TGTGCCAGCAGTCCCGGGACTAGCGGGAAAGATACGCAGTATTTT. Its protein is CASSPGTSGKDTQYF.

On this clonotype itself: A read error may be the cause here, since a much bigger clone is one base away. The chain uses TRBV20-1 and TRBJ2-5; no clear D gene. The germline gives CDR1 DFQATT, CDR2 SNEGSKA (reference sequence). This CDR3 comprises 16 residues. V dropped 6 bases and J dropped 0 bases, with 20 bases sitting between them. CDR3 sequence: CSAAGIRSRDQETQYF. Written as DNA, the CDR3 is TGCAGTGCGGCTGGGATCCGGAGTAGAGACCAAGAGACCCAGTACTTC.

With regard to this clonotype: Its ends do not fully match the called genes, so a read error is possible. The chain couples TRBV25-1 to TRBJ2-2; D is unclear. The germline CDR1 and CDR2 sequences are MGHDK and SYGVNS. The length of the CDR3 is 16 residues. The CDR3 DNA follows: TGTGTCAGCAGTGAATGGGGTGCCCTCCGCACCGGGGAGCTGTTTTTT. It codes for CVSSEWGALRTGELFF.

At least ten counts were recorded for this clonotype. The CDR3 DNA reads TGCGCCAGCAGCTTGGAAGCGGGAGGCCTGGGGTACGAGCAGTACTTC. This sequence encodes CASSLEAGGLGYEQYF. V is TRBV5-1 and J is TRBJ2-7, with 9 bases lining up with TRBD2. Trimming at V came to 0 bases and at J to 4 bases, leaving 8 bases not matched to a gene. This CDR3 comprises 16 residues. Germline CDR1 is SGHRS and CDR2 is YFSETQ.

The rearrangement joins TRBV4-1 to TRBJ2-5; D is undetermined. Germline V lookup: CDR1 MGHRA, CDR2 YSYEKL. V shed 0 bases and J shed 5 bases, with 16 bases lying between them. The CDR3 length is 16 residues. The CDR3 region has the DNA TGCGCCAGCAGCCAAGATGGAAGATTGGGTGGTGAGACCCAGTACTTC. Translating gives CASSQDGRLGGETQYF.

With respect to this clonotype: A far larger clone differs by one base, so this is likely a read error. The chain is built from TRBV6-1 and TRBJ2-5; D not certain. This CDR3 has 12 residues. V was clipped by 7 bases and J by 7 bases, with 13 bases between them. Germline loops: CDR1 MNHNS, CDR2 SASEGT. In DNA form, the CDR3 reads TGTGCCAGCATTTATAGGGAAGGGACCCAGTACTTC. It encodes CASIYREGTQYF.

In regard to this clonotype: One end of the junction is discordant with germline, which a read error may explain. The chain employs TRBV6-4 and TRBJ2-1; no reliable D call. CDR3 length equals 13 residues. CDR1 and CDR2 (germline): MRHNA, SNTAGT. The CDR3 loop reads CASSDSLLGEQLF. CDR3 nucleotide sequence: TGTGCCAGCAGTGACAGTCTTTTGGGTGAGCAGTTATTC.

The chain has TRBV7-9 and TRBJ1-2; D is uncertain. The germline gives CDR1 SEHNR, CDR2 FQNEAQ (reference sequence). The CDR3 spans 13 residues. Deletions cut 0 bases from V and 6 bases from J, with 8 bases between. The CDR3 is CASSLAGSDGYTF. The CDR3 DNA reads TGTGCCAGCAGCTTAGCAGGCTCGGATGGCTACACCTTC.

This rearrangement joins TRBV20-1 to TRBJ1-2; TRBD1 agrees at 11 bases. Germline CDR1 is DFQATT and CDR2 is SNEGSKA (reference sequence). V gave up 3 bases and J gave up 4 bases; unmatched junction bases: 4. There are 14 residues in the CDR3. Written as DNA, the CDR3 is TGCAGTGCTAGCGAGGACAGGGGGCCCTATGGCTACACCTTC. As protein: CSASEDRGPYGYTF.

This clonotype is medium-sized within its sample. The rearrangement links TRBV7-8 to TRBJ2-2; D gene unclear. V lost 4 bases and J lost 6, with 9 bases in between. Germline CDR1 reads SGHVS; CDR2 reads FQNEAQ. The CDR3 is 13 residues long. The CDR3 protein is CASSWSSAGELFF. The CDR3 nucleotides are TGTGCCAGCAGCTGGTCGAGTGCCGGGGAGCTGTTTTTT.

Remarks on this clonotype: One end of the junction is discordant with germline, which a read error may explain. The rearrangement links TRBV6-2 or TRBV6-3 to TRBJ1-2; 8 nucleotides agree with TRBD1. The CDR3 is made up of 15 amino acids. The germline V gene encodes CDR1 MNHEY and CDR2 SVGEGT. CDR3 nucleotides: TGTGCCAGCAGTGATGGACAGGGCTATGACTATTGCTACACCTTC. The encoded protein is CASSDGQGYDYCYTF.

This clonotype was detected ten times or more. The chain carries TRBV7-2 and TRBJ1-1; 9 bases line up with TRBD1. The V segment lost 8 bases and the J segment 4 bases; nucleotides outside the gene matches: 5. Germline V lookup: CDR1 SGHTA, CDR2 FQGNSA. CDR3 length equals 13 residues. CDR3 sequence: CASGQGFGTEAFF. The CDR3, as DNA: TGTGCCAGCGGACAGGGGTTCGGCACTGAAGCTTTCTTT.

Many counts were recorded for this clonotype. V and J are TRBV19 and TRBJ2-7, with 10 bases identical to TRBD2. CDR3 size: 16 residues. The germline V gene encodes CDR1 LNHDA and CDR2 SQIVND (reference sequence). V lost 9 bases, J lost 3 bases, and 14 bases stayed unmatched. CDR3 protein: CARRGSGGECNYEQYF. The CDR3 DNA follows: TGTGCCAGAAGGGGAAGCGGGGGGGAATGTAACTACGAGCAGTACTTC.

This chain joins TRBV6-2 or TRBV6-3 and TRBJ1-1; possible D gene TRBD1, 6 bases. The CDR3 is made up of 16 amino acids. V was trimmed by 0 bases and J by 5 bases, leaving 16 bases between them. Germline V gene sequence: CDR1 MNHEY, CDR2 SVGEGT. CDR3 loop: CASSYSTGATWTEAFF. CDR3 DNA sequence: TGTGCCAGCAGTTACTCGACAGGAGCGACGTGGACTGAAGCTTTCTTT.

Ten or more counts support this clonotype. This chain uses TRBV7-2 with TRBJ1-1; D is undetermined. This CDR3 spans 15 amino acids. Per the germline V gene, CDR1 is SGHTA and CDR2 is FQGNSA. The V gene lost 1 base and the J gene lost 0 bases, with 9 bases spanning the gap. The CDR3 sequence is CASSLEMTLNTEAFF. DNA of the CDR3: TGTGCCAGCAGCTTAGAGATGACACTGAACACTGAAGCTTTCTTT.

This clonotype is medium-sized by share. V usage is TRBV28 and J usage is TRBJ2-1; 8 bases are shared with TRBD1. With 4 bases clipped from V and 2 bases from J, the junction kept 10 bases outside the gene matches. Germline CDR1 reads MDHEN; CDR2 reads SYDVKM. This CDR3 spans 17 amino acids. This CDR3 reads CASSSRRTGRAYNEQFF. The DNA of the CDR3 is TGTGCCAGCAGTTCGCGTAGGACAGGGCGGGCCTACAATGAGCAGTTCTTC. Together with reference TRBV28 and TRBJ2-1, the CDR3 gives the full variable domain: DVKVTQSSRYLVKRTGEKVFLECVQDMDHENMFWYRQDPGLGLRLIYFSYDVKMKEKGDIPEGYSVSREKKERFSLILESASTNQTSMYLCASSSRRTGRAYNEQFFGPGTRLTVL.

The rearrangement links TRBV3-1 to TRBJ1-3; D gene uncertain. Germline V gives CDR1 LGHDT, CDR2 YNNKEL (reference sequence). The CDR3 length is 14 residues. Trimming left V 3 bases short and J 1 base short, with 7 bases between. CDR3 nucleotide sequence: TGTGCCAGCAGCCAGGCCATATCTGGAAACACCATATATTTT. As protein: CASSQAISGNTIYF.

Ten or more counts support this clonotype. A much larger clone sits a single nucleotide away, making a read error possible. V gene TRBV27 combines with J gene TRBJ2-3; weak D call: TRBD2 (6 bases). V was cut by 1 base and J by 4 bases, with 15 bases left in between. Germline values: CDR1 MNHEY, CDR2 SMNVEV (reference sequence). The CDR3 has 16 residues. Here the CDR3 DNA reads TGTGCCAGCAGTTTATTGGGGGGTAGCGTCGCAGATACGCAGTATTTT. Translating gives CASSLLGGSVADTQYF.

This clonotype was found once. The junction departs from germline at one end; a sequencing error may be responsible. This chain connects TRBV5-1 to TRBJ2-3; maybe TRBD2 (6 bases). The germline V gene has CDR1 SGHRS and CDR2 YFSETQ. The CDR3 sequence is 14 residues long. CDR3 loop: CSSVRGGSTDTQYF. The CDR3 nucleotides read TGCTCCAGCGTGCGGGGTGGGAGCACAGATACGCAGTATTTT.

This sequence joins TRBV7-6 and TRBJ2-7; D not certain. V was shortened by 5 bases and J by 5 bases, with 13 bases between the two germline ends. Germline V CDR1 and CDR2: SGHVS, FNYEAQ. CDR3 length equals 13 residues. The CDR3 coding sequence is TGTGCCAGCAGCCAAAGGTCGGTCCACGAGCAGTACTTC. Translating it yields CASSQRSVHEQYF.

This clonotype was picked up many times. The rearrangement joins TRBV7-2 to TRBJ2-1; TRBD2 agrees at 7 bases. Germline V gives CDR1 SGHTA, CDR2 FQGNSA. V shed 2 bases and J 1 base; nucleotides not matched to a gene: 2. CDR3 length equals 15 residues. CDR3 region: CASSLSSGSYNEQFF. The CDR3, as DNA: TGTGCCAGCAGCTTATCTAGCGGATCCTACAATGAGCAGTTCTTC.

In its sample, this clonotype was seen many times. The CDR3 reads CAISGYRGPEGEQYF. For the CDR3, the DNA is TGTGCCATCAGTGGTTACAGGGGGCCTGAAGGCGAGCAGTACTTC. This chain uses TRBV10-3 with TRBJ2-7; the match to TRBD1 covers 9 bases. V lost 4 bases and J lost 6; bases outside the gene matches: 10. This CDR3 contains 15 residues. Germline V gene data show CDR1 as ENHRY and CDR2 as SYGVKD.

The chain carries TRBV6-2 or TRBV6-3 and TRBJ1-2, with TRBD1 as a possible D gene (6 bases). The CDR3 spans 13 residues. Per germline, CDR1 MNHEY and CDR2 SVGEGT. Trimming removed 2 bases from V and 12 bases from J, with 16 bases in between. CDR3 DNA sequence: TGTGCCAGCAGTTACGGGACATGGAATTGCCACACCTTC. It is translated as CASSYGTWNCHTF.

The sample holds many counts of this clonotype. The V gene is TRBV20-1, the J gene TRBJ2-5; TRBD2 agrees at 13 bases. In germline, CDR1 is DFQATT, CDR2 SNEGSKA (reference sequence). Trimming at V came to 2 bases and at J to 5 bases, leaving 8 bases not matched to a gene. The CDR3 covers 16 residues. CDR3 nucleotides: TGCAGTGCTAGAAGACCGGGGACTAGCGGGGCTGAGACCCAGTACTTC. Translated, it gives CSARRPGTSGAETQYF.